The 7 T cell receptor beta chains presented below share a single source sample, sequenced in a study of blood T cell repertoires in COVID-19. Sequencing was performed with immunoSEQ multiplex PCR; in TCRdb, only in-frame clones are kept and a portion is missing. The sample gives 230,000 or so clones, over 70% of which show up once; just over 8.5% is in the top ten. The material sequenced was peripheral blood. Receptor source: a man aged 35-49 years with active or convalescent COVID-19.

This clone showed up just once. The chain is built from TRBV9 and TRBJ2-2, with TRBD1 matching 7 bases. This CDR3 has 17 residues. V shed 4 bases and J 2 bases; nucleotides not matched to a gene: 11. CDR1 SGDLS and CDR2 YYNGEE come from the germline V gene. The CDR3 DNA reads as TGTGCCAGCAGCCCGCGAAGACAGGGCCACAACACCGGGGAGCTGTTTTTT. It is translated as CASSPRRQGHNTGELFF.

This sequence joins TRBV19 and TRBJ1-5; D is perhaps TRBD1 (6 bases). Between the trimmed V and J ends, which lost 5 bases and 6 bases, there was a span of 14 bases. Germline V CDR1 and CDR2: LNHDA, SQIVND (reference sequence). CDR3 size: 14 residues. CDR3 nucleotides: TGTGCCAGTAGTCAGGGGTTCACGGGTCAGCCCCAGCATTTT. Encoded protein: CASSQGFTGQPQHF.

The V call is TRBV4-1, the J call TRBJ1-5, with 8 nucleotides matching TRBD1. The trim removed 2 bases at V and 5 bases at J, leaving 5 bases unmatched. This CDR3 is 15 amino acids long. CDR1 is MGHRA and CDR2 is YSYEKL in the germline V gene. As DNA, the CDR3 is TGCGCCAGCAGCCAAACGGACAGGGAACATCAGCCCCAGCATTTT. Amino acids: CASSQTDREHQPQHF.

This clone has ten or more counts. The V and J genes are TRBV12-5 and TRBJ2-1; D remains ambiguous. The CDR3 contains 10 residues. Trimming stripped 3 bases from V and 9 bases from J, with 3 bases between. CDR1 is LGHNT and CDR2 is FRNRAP in the germline V gene. The CDR3 DNA reads TGTGCTAGTGGTTTTAGTGAGCAGTTCTTC. Protein sequence: CASGFSEQFF. The variable domain in full, with the rest retrieved from reference TRBV12-5 and TRBJ2-1, is DARVTQTPRHKVTEMGQEVTMRCQPILGHNTVFWYRQTMMQGLELLAYFRNRAPLDDSGMPKDRFSAEMPDATLATLKIQPSEPRDSAVYFCASGFSEQFFGPGTRLTVL.

This rearrangement joins TRBV19 to TRBJ1-2; D remains unclear. V lost 3 bases and J lost 1, with 6 bases in between. The CDR3 is 13 amino acids. The germline V gene has CDR1 LNHDA and CDR2 SQIVND (reference sequence). The CDR3 loop reads CASSMTSNYGYTF. The DNA of the CDR3 is TGTGCCAGTAGTATGACAAGTAACTATGGCTACACCTTC.

J is TRBJ1-1 and V is TRBV19; D is unclear. Deletions cut 3 bases from V and 1 base from J, with 6 bases between. The germline CDR1 and CDR2 sequences are LNHDA and SQIVND (reference sequence). This CDR3 region has 13 residues. In DNA, the CDR3 is TGTGCCAGTAGTATCTCGTGGAACACTGAAGCTTTCTTT. The encoded protein is CASSISWNTEAFF.

This chain joins TRBV2 and TRBJ1-4; maybe TRBD1 (6 bases). Germline CDR1 reads SNHLY; CDR2 reads FYNNEI. Trimming cost V 3 bases and J 5 bases, with 13 bases left between them. CDR3 length: 15 residues. The CDR3 loop is CASSEADSINEKLFF. CDR3 DNA sequence: TGTGCCAGCAGTGAGGCGGACAGCATAAATGAAAAACTGTTTTTT.